Here is one T cell receptor beta chain with its context. Its antigen is unknown. The protocol was immunoSEQ multiplex PCR, while the TCRdb copy is restricted to in-frame clones and leaves out a portion. In the table there are approximately 79,000 clones, around 94% of which are singletons. The CDR3 covers 16 residues. In germline, CDR1 is LGHNA, CDR2 YSLEER. The V gene lost 4 bases and the J gene lost 2 bases, with 17 bases spanning the gap. This entry belongs to a study of OX40 agonist ivuxolimab in advanced cancers. Looking at the study overall: Patients were dosed intravenously with ivuxolimab at 0.01 to 10 mg/kg every 2 weeks. Those treated in dose escalation had hepatocellular carcinoma, melanoma, renal cell cancer or head and neck cancer.

Notes on the study in general: A proportion of nonresponders additionally exhibited low normalized T-cell clonal expansion. CD4+ and CD8+ blood T cells expanded clonally by week 6 at 0.1 to 3.0 mg/kg.

The V and J genes are TRBV4-3 and TRBJ1-1, with D tentatively TRBD1 (5 bases). This specimen was CD4+ or CD8+ T cells sorted from blood, taken in a trial of the OX40 agonist ivuxolimab. This clonotype was obtained from an adult with an advanced solid tumor such as melanoma, head and neck, liver or kidney cancer. CDR3 in DNA: TGCGCCAGCAGCCCCCGTGAAGACAGCTACAACACTGAAGCTTTCTTT. It yields the protein CASSPREDSYNTEAFF.